The rows below give T cell receptor beta chains drawn from one sample of a study of PD-1 blockade in classical Hodgkin lymphoma. The repertoire was sequenced with immunoSEQ multiplex PCR; TCRdb's copy has only in-frame clones and lacks some. The profile covers approximately 160,000 clones, with about four fifths appearing a single time and 9.2% taken by the ten largest. The sample was peripheral blood mononuclear cells (PBMCs), taken before the second cycle of nivolumab. Receptor source: a human donor with classical Hodgkin lymphoma. The CDR3 runs from the conserved cysteine through the conserved F or W. The order of the fields is clone size, D gene, J gene, V gene, CDR3 protein, CDR3 DNA. A D gene is named only where the DNA matches it firmly. Clone sizes are given selectively: once, few, many, or a class where the clone is expanded.

>NA|TRBD2|TRBJ2-3|TRBV27
CASRPGGGTDTQYF
TGTGCCAGCAGACCGGGGGGGGGCACAGATACGCAGTATTTT
>few|TRBD1|TRBJ2-3|TRBV28
CASSLQGGTDTQYF
TGTGCCAGCAGTTTACAGGGGGGCACAGATACGCAGTATTTT
>NA|TRBD1|TRBJ2-4|TRBV29-1
CSVGYTTGNIQYF
TGCAGCGTTGGGTACACGACAGGGAACATTCAGTACTTC
>NA|NA|TRBJ1-3|TRBV6-5
CASSPLGNTIYF
TGTGCCAGCAGCCCCCTCGGAAACACCATATATTTT
>NA|TRBD1|TRBJ1-1|TRBV11-2
CASSLGQGYRTEAFF
TGTGCCAGCAGCCTGGGACAGGGATACCGGACTGAAGCTTTCTTT
>NA|TRBD2|TRBJ2-3|TRBV5-1
CASSRETSGSGTQYF
TGCGCCAGCAGCAGGGAGACTAGCGGGAGTGGTACGCAGTATTTT
>many|TRBD2|TRBJ2-7|TRBV6-5
CASSYLASGGYEQYF
TGTGCCAGCAGTTACTTGGCTAGCGGGGGCTACGAGCAGTACTTC
>NA|NA|TRBJ2-7|TRBV5-5
CASSLEWEVKQYF
TGTGCCAGCAGCTTGGAGTGGGAGGTGAAGCAGTACTTC
>few|NA|TRBJ2-2|TRBV11-1
CASSLGRRGVNTGELFF
TGTGCCAGCAGCTTAGGACGGAGGGGGGTGAACACCGGGGAGCTGTTTTTT
>NA|NA|TRBJ1-1|TRBV28
CASSYHRSGFGMNTEAFF
TGTGCCAGCAGTTATCACAGATCGGGCTTTGGGATGAACACTGAAGCTTTCTTT
>NA|NA|TRBJ2-1|TRBV5-5
CASSLALMGYNEQFF
TGTGCCAGCAGCTTGGCCTTAATGGGGTACAATGAGCAGTTCTTC
>NA|NA|TRBJ2-3|TRBV7-9
CASSLEGGADTQYF
TGTGCCAGCAGCTTAGAGGGGGGAGCAGATACGCAGTATTTT
>NA|NA|TRBJ1-3|TRBV18
CASSPTVTGNTIYF
TGTGCCAGCTCACCGACAGTGACTGGAAACACCATATATTTT
>few|NA|TRBJ1-5|TRBV19
CASRRFNQPQHF
TGTGCCAGTAGGCGATTCAATCAGCCCCAGCATTTT
>NA|NA|TRBJ2-7|TRBV6-5
CASSREGTSYEQYF
TGTGCCAGCAGCCGCGAAGGGACTTCCTACGAGCAGTACTTC
>NA|TRBD1|TRBJ2-1|TRBV4-3
CASSHPQQGRNEQFF
TGCGCCAGCAGCCACCCCCAACAGGGGCGCAATGAGCAGTTCTTC
>NA|NA|TRBJ2-7|TRBV9
CASSPSPYEQYF
TGTGCCAGCAGCCCTAGCCCCTACGAGCAGTACTTC
>NA|NA|TRBJ2-2|TRBV10-3
CAISEGDGELFF
TGTGCCATCAGTGAGGGGGACGGGGAGCTGTTTTTT
>NA|NA|TRBJ1-5|TRBV6-6
CASSLGFNQPQHF
TGTGCCAGCAGTTTAGGGTTCAATCAGCCCCAGCATTTT
>NA|NA|TRBJ1-3|TRBV6-6
CASSYSKNRAGNTIYF
TGTGCCAGCAGTTACTCCAAAAACAGGGCTGGAAACACCATATATTTT
>NA|NA|TRBJ2-3|TRBV28
CASSLGGSSTDTQYF
TGTGCCAGCAGTTTGGGTGGCAGTAGCACAGATACGCAGTATTTT
>NA|NA|TRBJ2-4|TRBV6-1
CAISELIVRSGSKNIQYF
TGTGCCATCAGTGAGCTCATAGTTCGGTCGGGGTCCAAAAACATTCAGTACTTC
>NA|TRBD2|TRBJ2-3|TRBV28
CASSLPLAGGPTDTQYF
TGTGCCAGCAGTTTACCCCTAGCGGGAGGGCCCACAGATACGCAGTATTTT
>NA|TRBD2|TRBJ2-1|TRBV9
CASSVVAGWDYNEQFF
TGTGCCAGCAGCGTAGTAGCGGGATGGGACTACAATGAGCAGTTCTTC
>NA|NA|TRBJ1-2|TRBV7-2
CATRAGGGGYGYTF
TGTGCCACCCGTGCTGGGGGTGGGGGCTATGGCTACACCTTC
>NA|TRBD1|TRBJ1-4|TRBV6-1
CASRETGLDEKLFF
TGTGCCAGCAGAGAGACAGGGTTAGATGAAAAACTGTTTTTT
>NA|NA|TRBJ2-5|TRBV30
CAWSEVAALETQYF
TGTGCCTGGAGTGAAGTTGCGGCCCTGGAGACCCAGTACTTC
>NA|TRBD1|TRBJ2-4|TRBV18
CASSPGTGEAKNIQYF
TGTGCCAGCTCACCAGGGACAGGGGAAGCCAAAAACATTCAGTACTTC
>NA|TRBD1|TRBJ1-5|TRBV18
CASSLGTGLDQPQHF
TGTGCCAGCTCACTTGGGACAGGGTTAGATCAGCCCCAGCATTTT
>NA|NA|TRBJ2-2|TRBV28
CASRGGGSGAGELFF
TGTGCCAGCCGGGGAGGGGGGAGCGGTGCCGGGGAGCTGTTTTTT
>NA|NA|TRBJ1-1|TRBV18
CASSPDYGTDNTEAFF
TGTGCCAGCTCACCGGATTATGGGACGGATAACACTGAAGCTTTCTTT
>NA|NA|TRBJ2-2|TRBV27
CASTKDYFGNTGELFF
TGTGCCAGCACCAAGGACTACTTCGGGAACACCGGGGAGCTGTTTTTT
>NA|TRBD1|TRBJ2-2|TRBV5-4
CASSYGQGATGELFF
TGTGCCAGCAGCTACGGACAGGGGGCGACCGGGGAGCTGTTTTTT
>NA|NA|TRBJ1-1|TRBV11-2
CASSLVGGGNTEAFF
TGTGCCAGCAGCTTAGTGGGGGGAGGGAACACTGAAGCTTTCTTT
>NA|NA|TRBJ1-5|TRBV5-1
CASSLDPGSNQPQHF
TGCGCCAGCAGCTTGGATCCAGGGAGCAATCAGCCCCAGCATTTT
>few|TRBD1|TRBJ1-2|TRBV5-8
CASSLTGVHYGYTF
TGTGCCAGCAGCTTGACAGGGGTCCACTATGGCTACACCTTC
>NA|NA|TRBJ2-4|TRBV7-9
CASSPPPSRVFIAKNIQYF
TGTGCCAGCAGCCCACCCCCGAGCAGGGTTTTCATAGCCAAAAACATTCAGTACTTC
>NA|NA|TRBJ2-3|TRBV29-1
CSVEGAASKVTDTQYF
TGCAGCGTTGAGGGAGCCGCTTCGAAGGTGACAGATACGCAGTATTTT
>NA|NA|TRBJ1-1|TRBV28
CASSSSGSEAFF
TGTGCCAGCAGTTCCTCCGGTAGTGAAGCTTTCTTT
>NA|TRBD2|TRBJ2-2|TRBV2
CASRKTSGNAGELFF
TGTGCCAGCAGAAAGACTAGCGGGAACGCCGGGGAGCTGTTTTTT
>many|NA|TRBJ2-1|TRBV13
CASSQDWSSYNEQFF
TGTGCCAGCAGCCAAGACTGGAGCTCCTACAATGAGCAGTTCTTC
>NA|NA|TRBJ2-1|TRBV6-5
CASSTTGTNNEQFF
TGTGCCAGCAGTACCACCGGGACAAACAATGAGCAGTTCTTC
>NA|NA|TRBJ2-7|TRBV6-5
CASSSSSYEQYF
TGTGCCAGCAGTTCAAGCTCCTACGAGCAGTACTTC
>NA|NA|TRBJ1-1|TRBV5-1
CASSSIPGSQTFF
TGCGCCAGCAGCTCTATCCCAGGGTCTCAAACTTTCTTT
>many|TRBD1|TRBJ1-2|TRBV18
CASSHGDSPNYGYTF
TGTGCCAGCTCACATGGGGACAGCCCTAACTATGGCTACACCTTC
>NA|TRBD1|TRBJ1-4|TRBV29-1
CSVGQTNEKLFF
TGCAGCGTGGGACAGACTAATGAAAAACTGTTTTTT
>NA|TRBD1|TRBJ1-6|TRBV9
CASSTSTGQNSPLHF
TGTGCCAGCAGCACTTCGACAGGGCAAAATTCACCCCTCCACTTT
>NA|TRBD2|TRBJ2-5|TRBV18
CASSPLPAGGQETQYF
TGTGCCAGCTCACCACTACCAGCGGGGGGCCAAGAGACCCAGTACTTC
>NA|NA|TRBJ2-2|TRBV9
CASSVDPRDTNTGELFF
TGTGCCAGCAGCGTAGACCCGCGGGACACCAACACCGGGGAGCTGTTTTTT
>NA|NA|TRBJ2-1|TRBV4-1
CASSQESVTEQFF
TGCGCCAGCAGCCAAGAATCTGTGACTGAGCAGTTCTTC
>NA|NA|TRBJ2-7|TRBV6-6
CASSWRGTDEQYF
TGTGCCAGCAGTTGGCGTGGGACTGACGAGCAGTACTTC
>NA|TRBD1|TRBJ1-5|TRBV19
CASSRRDRDLGQPQHF
TGTGCCAGTAGTCGCCGGGACAGGGACCTCGGTCAGCCCCAGCATTTT
>NA|NA|TRBJ1-5|TRBV7-9
CASSLRVGQPQHF
TGTGCCAGCAGCTTAAGGGTAGGTCAGCCCCAGCATTTT